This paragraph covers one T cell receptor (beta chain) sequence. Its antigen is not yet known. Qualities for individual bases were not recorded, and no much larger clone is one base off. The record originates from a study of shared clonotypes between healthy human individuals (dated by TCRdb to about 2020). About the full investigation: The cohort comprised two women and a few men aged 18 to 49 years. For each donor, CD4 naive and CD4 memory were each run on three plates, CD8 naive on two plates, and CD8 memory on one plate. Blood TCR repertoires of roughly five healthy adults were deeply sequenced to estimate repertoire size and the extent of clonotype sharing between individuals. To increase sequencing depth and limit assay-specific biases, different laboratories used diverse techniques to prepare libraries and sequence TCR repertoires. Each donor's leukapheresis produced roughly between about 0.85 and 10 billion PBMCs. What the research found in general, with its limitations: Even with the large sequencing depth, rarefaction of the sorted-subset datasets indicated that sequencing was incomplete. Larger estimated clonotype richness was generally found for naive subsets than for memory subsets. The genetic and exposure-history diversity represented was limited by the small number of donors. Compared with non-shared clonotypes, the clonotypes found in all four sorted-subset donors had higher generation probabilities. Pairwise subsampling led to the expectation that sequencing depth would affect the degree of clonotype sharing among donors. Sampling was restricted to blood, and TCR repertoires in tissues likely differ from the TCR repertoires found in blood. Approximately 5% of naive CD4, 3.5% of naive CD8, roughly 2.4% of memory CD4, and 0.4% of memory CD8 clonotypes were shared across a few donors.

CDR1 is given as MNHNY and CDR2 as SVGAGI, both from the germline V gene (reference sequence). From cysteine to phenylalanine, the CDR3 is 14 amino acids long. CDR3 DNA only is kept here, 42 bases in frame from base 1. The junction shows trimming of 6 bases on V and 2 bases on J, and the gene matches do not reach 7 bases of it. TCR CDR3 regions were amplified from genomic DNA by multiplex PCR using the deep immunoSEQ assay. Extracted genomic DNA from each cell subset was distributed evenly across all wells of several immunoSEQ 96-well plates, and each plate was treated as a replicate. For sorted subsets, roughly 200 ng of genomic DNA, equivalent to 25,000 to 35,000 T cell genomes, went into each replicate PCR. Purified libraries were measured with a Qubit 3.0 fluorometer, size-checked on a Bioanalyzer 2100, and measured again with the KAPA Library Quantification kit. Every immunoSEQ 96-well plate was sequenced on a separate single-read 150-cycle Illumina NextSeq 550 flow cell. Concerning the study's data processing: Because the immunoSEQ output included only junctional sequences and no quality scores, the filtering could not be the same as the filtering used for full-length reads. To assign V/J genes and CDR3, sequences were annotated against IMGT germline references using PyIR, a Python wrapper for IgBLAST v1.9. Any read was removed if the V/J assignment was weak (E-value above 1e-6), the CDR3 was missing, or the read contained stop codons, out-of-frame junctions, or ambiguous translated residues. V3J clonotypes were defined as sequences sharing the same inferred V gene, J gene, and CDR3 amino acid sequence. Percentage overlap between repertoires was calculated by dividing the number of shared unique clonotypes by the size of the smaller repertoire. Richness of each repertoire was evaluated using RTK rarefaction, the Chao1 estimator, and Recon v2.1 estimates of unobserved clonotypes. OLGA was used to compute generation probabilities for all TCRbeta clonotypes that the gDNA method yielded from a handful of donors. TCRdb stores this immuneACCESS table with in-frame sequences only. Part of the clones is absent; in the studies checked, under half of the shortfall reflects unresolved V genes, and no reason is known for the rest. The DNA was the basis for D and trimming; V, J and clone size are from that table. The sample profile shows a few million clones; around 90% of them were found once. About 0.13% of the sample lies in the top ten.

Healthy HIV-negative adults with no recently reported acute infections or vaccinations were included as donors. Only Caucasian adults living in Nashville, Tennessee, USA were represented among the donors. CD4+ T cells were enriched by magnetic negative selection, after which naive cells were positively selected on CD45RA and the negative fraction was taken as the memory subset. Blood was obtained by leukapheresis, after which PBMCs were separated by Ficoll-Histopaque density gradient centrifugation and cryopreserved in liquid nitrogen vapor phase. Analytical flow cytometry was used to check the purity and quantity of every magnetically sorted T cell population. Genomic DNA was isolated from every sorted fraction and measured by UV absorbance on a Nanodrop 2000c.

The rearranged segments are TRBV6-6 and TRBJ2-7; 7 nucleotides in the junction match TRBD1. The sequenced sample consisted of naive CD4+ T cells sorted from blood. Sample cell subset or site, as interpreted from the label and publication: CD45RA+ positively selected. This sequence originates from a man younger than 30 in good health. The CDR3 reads CASSTGTATYEQYF. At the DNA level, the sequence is TGTGCCAGCAGCACCGGGACAGCCACCTACGAGCAGTACTTC.